These 29 T cell receptor beta chains came from one sample sequenced in a study of blood T cells in healthy people across ages. A second PCR of roughly 7 to 11 cycles used a sample-barcoded 5' primer and a J-beta primer mix. Via MiXCR, TCRdb re-called the 5' RACE reads, giving one row per CDR3 protein. This sample yields over 1,200,000 distinct CDR3 sequences, of which approximately 59% are seen a single time; 6.7% belongs to the top ten. Sequenced material: blood. Receptor source: a man aged 18-30 years in good health.

The chain is built from TRBV2 and TRBJ2-3, with 7 bases lining up with TRBD2. Germline lookup yields CDR1 SNHLY and CDR2 FYNNEI. CDR3 length equals 18 residues. With 5 bases clipped from V and 2 bases from J, the junction kept 16 bases outside the gene matches. The chain's CDR3 is CASSPAPGLTSPTDTQYF. In DNA form, the CDR3 reads TGTGCCAGCAGTCCCGCTCCGGGACTAACTTCCCCCACAGATACGCAGTATTTT.

This clonotype was detected only a few times. The chain recombines TRBV4-1 with TRBJ1-1; D is unclear. The CDR3 is 12 residues long. Germline-derived CDR1 and CDR2 are MGHRA and YSYEKL. V was shortened by 4 bases and J by 7 bases, with 10 bases between the two germline ends. CDR3 in DNA: TGCGCCAGCAGCCTCGACGGGTATGAAGCTTTCTTT. This sequence encodes CASSLDGYEAFF.

This clonotype turned up a few times. The V gene is TRBV4-3, the J gene TRBJ1-6; 9 bases are a match to TRBD1. The V gene's germline CDR1 is LGHNA and CDR2 YSLEER. J was trimmed by 8 bases and V by 3 bases; bases with no gene match: 2. The CDR3 is made up of 14 amino acids. DNA of the CDR3: TGCGCCAGCAGCCAGGGACAGGGCCATTCACCCCTCCACTTT. Translation gives CASSQGQGHSPLHF.

This clonotype was detected a few times. The chain links TRBV15 to TRBJ1-2, with 8 nucleotides matching TRBD1. The CDR3 has 14 residues. Germline V CDR1 and CDR2: LNHNV, YYDKDF (reference sequence). V lost 3 bases, J lost 8 bases, and 8 bases stayed unmatched. Here the CDR3 reads CATSRNDRGGGYTF. The CDR3 DNA is TGTGCCACCAGCAGGAATGACAGGGGAGGCGGCTACACCTTC. Full variable domain (missing parts from reference TRBV15 and TRBJ1-2): DAMVIQNPRYQVTQFGKPVTLSCSQTLNHNVMYWYQQKSSQAPKLLFHYYDKDFNNEADTPDNFQSRRPNTSFCFLDIRSPGLGDTAMYLCATSRNDRGGGYTFGSGTRLTVV.

The V and J genes are TRBV29-1 and TRBJ2-2, with 8 bases identical to TRBD1. The V gene end was trimmed by 7 bases and the J gene end by 5 bases; junction bases not matched to a gene: 3. The CDR3 length is 12 residues. Germline CDR1 is SQVTM and CDR2 is ANQGSEA. CDR3 in amino acids: CSGGQGTGELFF. The CDR3 DNA reads TGCAGCGGAGGACAGGGAACCGGGGAGCTGTTTTTT.

The chain is built from TRBV5-1 and TRBJ2-1; TRBD1 matches at 7 bases. This CDR3 has 15 amino acids. Looked up from germline, CDR1 is SGHRS and CDR2 is YFSETQ. V shed 2 bases and J 7 bases; nucleotides not matched to a gene: 9. The CDR3 DNA reads as TGCGCCAGCAGCTTCGCAGGGGGAACCCTAAATGAGCAGTTCTTC. Translation gives CASSFAGGTLNEQFF. Looking up the rest from reference TRBV5-1 and TRBJ2-1 gives the full variable domain: KAGVTQTPRYLIKTRGQQVTLSCSPISGHRSVSWYQQTPGQGLQFLFEYFSETQRNKGNFPGRFSGRQFSNSRSEMNVSTLELGDSALYLCASSFAGGTLNEQFFGPGTRLTVL.

The sample holds a few counts of this clonotype. The gene calls are TRBV7-2 and TRBJ2-4; either TRBD1 or TRBD2 may fit D (6 bases each). Germline assignment: CDR1 SGHTA and CDR2 FQGNSA. This CDR3 comprises 17 residues. V was cut by 4 bases and J by 1 base, with 17 bases left in between. The CDR3 sequence: CASSWGRGGSAKNIQYF. CDR3 sequence (DNA): TGTGCCAGCAGCTGGGGCAGGGGAGGAAGTGCCAAAAACATTCAGTACTTC.

This clonotype was found once. One junction end does not reproduce the germline sequence, and a read error may be involved. The rearrangement joins TRBV20-1 to TRBJ2-3, with 13 bases lining up with TRBD2. CDR1 is DFQATT and CDR2 is SNEGSKA in the germline V gene (reference sequence). The CDR3 is 15 residues long. CDR3 sequence: CSTRGTSGITDTQYF. The CDR3 coding sequence is TGCAGTACTAGAGGGACTAGCGGGATAACAGATACGCAGTATTTT.

In its sample, this clonotype was seen a few times. The rearrangement links TRBV5-1 to TRBJ2-1, with D possibly being TRBD1 (8 bases). The CDR3 runs 14 residues. Germline V gives CDR1 SGHRS, CDR2 YFSETQ. V was trimmed by 0 bases and J by 10 bases, leaving 14 bases between them. The CDR3 sequence: CASSLAGGTGEQFF. The CDR3 DNA follows: TGCGCCAGCAGCTTGGCCGGGGGGACAGGAGAGCAGTTCTTC.

The chain uses TRBV5-1 and TRBJ2-1; 8 bases fit TRBD1. V lost 0 bases to trimming and J lost 6 bases; unmatched junction nucleotides: 8. CDR1 SGHRS and CDR2 YFSETQ come from the germline V gene. The CDR3 spans 16 residues. The CDR3 reads CASSLAFTGGLNEQFF. The CDR3 region has the DNA TGCGCCAGCAGCTTGGCCTTCACAGGGGGGCTCAATGAGCAGTTCTTC.

The CDR3 reads CASSLADPREVGTDTQYF. CDR3 nucleotide sequence: TGTGCCAGCAGTTTGGCGGACCCCCGAGAAGTCGGCACAGATACGCAGTATTTT. The chain joins TRBV27 to TRBJ2-3; no firm D call. Trimming took off 3 bases at V and 1 base at J, with 20 bases between the two ends. CDR3 length: 18 amino acids. The V gene's germline CDR1 is MNHEY and CDR2 SMNVEV (reference sequence).

Of note for this clonotype: Compared with germline, one end of the junction differs, possibly owing to a read error. The genes are TRBV3-1 and TRBJ1-1; D is possibly TRBD1 (6 bases). Germline V CDR1 and CDR2: LGHDT, YNNKEL (reference sequence). The CDR3 spans 16 residues. This CDR3 is CASSQDLGDMNAEAFF. In nucleotides, the CDR3 is TGTGCCAGCAGCCAAGATCTCGGGGACATGAACGCTGAAGCTTTCTTT.

This chain links TRBV28 with TRBJ2-1; 8 nucleotides agree with TRBD1. Germline CDR1 MDHEN, CDR2 SYDVKM. The CDR3 consists of 14 residues. V shed 7 bases and J 4 bases; nucleotides not matched to a gene: 6. CDR3 amino acids: CASKATGEYNEQFF. Written as DNA, the CDR3 is TGTGCCAGCAAGGCGACAGGGGAATACAATGAGCAGTTCTTC.

The chain employs TRBV10-3 and TRBJ1-1; TRBD1 is a possible D gene (6 bases). The V gene lost 3 bases and the J gene lost 3 bases, with 11 bases spanning the gap. The germline gives CDR1 ENHRY, CDR2 SYGVKD. The CDR3 contains 14 residues. The CDR3: CAISETGTYTEAFF. The CDR3 bases are TGTGCCATCAGTGAAACAGGGACTTACACTGAAGCTTTCTTT.

This clonotype was seen only a few times. The J gene is TRBJ1-6, the V gene TRBV2; possible D gene TRBD1, 6 bases. Germline V gives CDR1 SNHLY, CDR2 FYNNEI. This CDR3 comprises 13 residues. The V end lost 9 bases, the J end lost 6 bases, and 12 bases lay between the germline ends. As DNA, the CDR3 is TGTGCCAGTTCCGGGACACTTAATTCACCCCTCCACTTT. Its translation: CASSGTLNSPLHF.

This clonotype was observed a few times. The chain joins TRBV12-3 or TRBV12-4 to TRBJ1-2; no clear D gene. V was pared by 8 bases and J by 8 bases, with 18 bases between. CDR3 length equals 13 residues. The CDR3 nucleotides read TGTGCCAGCCACGAGTATTCTTCGGGGGGCTACACCTTC. Its protein product is CASHEYSSGGYTF.

This clonotype has only a few counts. The chain employs TRBV20-1 and TRBJ2-7; TRBD1 matches 7 bases. The CDR3 is 15 residues long. V lost 1 base to trimming and J lost 3 bases; unmatched junction nucleotides: 9. Per germline, CDR1 DFQATT and CDR2 SNEGSKA (reference sequence). CDR3 nucleotides: TGCAGTGCTAGAGCCCAAAGACAGGGCGGCTACGAGCAGTACTTC. It encodes CSARAQRQGGYEQYF.

This clonotype was picked up a small number of times. The chain combines TRBV9 with TRBJ1-2; a weak D match, TRBD1 (6 bases). The CDR3 has 12 amino acids. Germline CDR1 SGDLS, CDR2 YYNGEE. Trimming took off 4 bases at V and 6 bases at J, with 10 bases between the two ends. The CDR3 nucleotides are TGTGCCAGCAGCATCGGACAGAATGGCTACACCTTC. Amino acids: CASSIGQNGYTF.

The rearrangement uses TRBV7-2 and TRBJ2-7, with D unresolved. The CDR3 runs 13 residues. Germline CDR1 and CDR2: SGHTA and FQGNSA. The V gene lost 1 base and the J gene lost 4 bases, with 8 bases spanning the gap. The CDR3 region has the DNA TGTGCCAGCAGCTTAGTTAACCAGTACGAGCAGTACTTC. Its translation is CASSLVNQYEQYF.

This clonotype was seen a few times. Written as DNA, the CDR3 is TGCAGCGTTGTTTCGAACACTGAAGCTTTCTTT. It is translated as CSVVSNTEAFF. J is TRBJ1-1 and V is TRBV29-1; no firm D call. CDR3 size: 11 residues. Looked up from germline, CDR1 is SQVTM and CDR2 is ANQGSEA. Trimming took 4 bases from V and 1 from J, leaving 4 bases between them.

This clonotype showed up just once. The V and J genes are TRBV4-1 and TRBJ1-5; the D is unclear. The CDR3 is made up of 15 amino acids. The V gene lost 0 bases and the J gene lost 7 bases, with 13 bases spanning the gap. Germline-derived CDR1 and CDR2 are MGHRA and YSYEKL. CDR3 in DNA: TGCGCCAGCAGCCAAGATCTTTCAGGAGTCCAGCCCCAGCATTTT. It specifies CASSQDLSGVQPQHF.

The CDR3 coding sequence is TGTGCCAGCAGTTCCCATGTGGGTGAGCAGTACTTC. As protein: CASSSHVGEQYF. V is TRBV12-3 or TRBV12-4 and J is TRBJ2-5; D unclear. Trimming left V 4 bases short and J 11 bases short, with 14 bases between. The CDR3 length is 12 residues.

This clonotype has only a few counts. The chain is built from TRBV3-1 and TRBJ2-5; no clear D. Germline V gives CDR1 LGHDT, CDR2 YNNKEL (reference sequence). V was trimmed by 4 bases and J by 5 bases, leaving 11 bases between them. The CDR3 has 13 amino acids. CDR3 protein: CASSPPGSETQYF. CDR3 DNA: TGTGCCAGCAGCCCACCCGGATCGGAGACCCAGTACTTC.

The chain couples TRBV2 to TRBJ1-2; 7 positions agree with TRBD1. V gave up 4 bases and J gave up 2 bases; unmatched junction bases: 7. Per the germline V gene, CDR1 is SNHLY and CDR2 is FYNNEI. This CDR3 region has 15 residues. The CDR3 nucleotides are TGTGCCAGCAGTGGGGGGGACAGAAACAACTATGGCTACACCTTC. This codes for CASSGGDRNNYGYTF.

The CDR3 nucleotides are TGTGCCAGCAGGAGGCCGACAGATACTAGCACAGATACGCAGTATTTT. Its translation is CASRRPTDTSTDTQYF. The chain carries TRBV6-5 and TRBJ2-3, with D perhaps TRBD1 (5 bases). This CDR3 region has 16 residues. CDR1 MNHEY and CDR2 SVGAGI come from the germline V gene. The V and J ends lost 6 bases and 0 bases respectively, with 16 bases between them.

About this clonotype itself: At one of its ends the junction is not consistent with the germline gene, which may arise from a read error. This sequence joins TRBV7-7 and TRBJ2-2; D perhaps matches TRBD1 (6 bases). In germline, CDR1 is SSHAT, CDR2 FNYEAQ (reference sequence). CDR3 length: 16 residues. The CDR3 is CASSLQGPSNTGELFF. CDR3 nucleotides: TGTGCTAGCAGCTTACAGGGCCCCTCGAACACCGGGGAGCTGTTTTTT.

V and J are TRBV29-1 and TRBJ2-5; no definite D call. Germline CDR1 is SQVTM and CDR2 is ANQGSEA. The CDR3 has 12 residues. V lost 0 bases to trimming and J lost 7 bases, with 9 bases between them. The CDR3 loop reads CSVEDLEPTQYF. The DNA for the CDR3 is TGCAGCGTTGAAGATCTGGAACCGACCCAGTACTTC.

The chain employs TRBV27 and TRBJ2-7; the D gene is possibly TRBD1 (5 bases). The ends were cut back, 3 bases at V and 2 bases at J, with 11 bases in the middle. CDR3 length: 14 residues. Germline loops: CDR1 MNHEY, CDR2 SMNVEV (reference sequence). CDR3 amino acids: CASSLTKGPYEQYF. CDR3 in DNA: TGTGCCAGCAGTTTGACCAAGGGGCCCTACGAGCAGTACTTC.

The rearrangement links TRBV5-1 to TRBJ1-4; D is perhaps TRBD1 (6 bases). The length of the CDR3 is 14 residues. Germline V lookup: CDR1 SGHRS, CDR2 YFSETQ. Trimming left V 0 bases short and J 8 bases short, with 11 bases between. Here the CDR3 reads CASSLGQGKEKLFF. The CDR3, as DNA: TGCGCCAGCAGCTTGGGGCAGGGGAAGGAAAAACTGTTTTTT.